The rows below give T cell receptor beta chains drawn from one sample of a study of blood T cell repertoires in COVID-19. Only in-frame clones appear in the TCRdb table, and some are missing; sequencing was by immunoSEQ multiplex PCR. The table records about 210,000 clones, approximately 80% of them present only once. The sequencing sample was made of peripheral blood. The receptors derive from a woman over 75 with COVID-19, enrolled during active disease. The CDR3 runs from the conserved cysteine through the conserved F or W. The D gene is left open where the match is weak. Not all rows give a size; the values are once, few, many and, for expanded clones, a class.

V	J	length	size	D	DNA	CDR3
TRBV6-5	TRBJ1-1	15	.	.	TGTGCCAGCGGCGGAGGCCGGGGGTACGGCACTGAAGCTTTCTTT	CASGGGRGYGTEAFF
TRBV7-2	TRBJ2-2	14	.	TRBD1	TGTGCCAGCAGCTTAGCCACAGGGGCCGGGGAGCTGTTTTTT	CASSLATGAGELFF
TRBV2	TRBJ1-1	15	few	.	TGTGCCAGCACATTGGCAGGGCTGAGGAACACTGAAGCTTTCTTT	CASTLAGLRNTEAFF
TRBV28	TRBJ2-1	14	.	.	TGTGCCAGCAGGGGAGGAAGTATAATGCAAGGGCAGTTCTTC	CASRGGSIMQGQFF
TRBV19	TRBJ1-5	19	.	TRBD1	TGTGCCACCCAAACCGACGACAGGGGCCGACTCGGAAGCAATCAGCCCCAGCATTTT	CATQTDDRGRLGSNQPQHF
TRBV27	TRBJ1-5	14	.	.	TGTGCCAGCAGCTCCGGACAGTTCAGTCAGCCCCAGCATTTT	CASSSGQFSQPQHF
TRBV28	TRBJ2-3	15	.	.	TGTGCCAGCAGTTTCCCCCCCTCGAGCACAGATACGCAGTATTTT	CASSFPPSSTDTQYF
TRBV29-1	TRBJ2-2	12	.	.	TGCAGCGTTGGACTCATGACCGGGGAGCTGTTTTTT	CSVGLMTGELFF
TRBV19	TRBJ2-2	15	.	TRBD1	TGTGCCAGTAGTCCAGGGACAGTCAACACCGGGGAGCTGTTTTTT	CASSPGTVNTGELFF
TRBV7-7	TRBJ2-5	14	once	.	TGTGCTAGCAGCCCCGGGTTGGCAGGGGAGACCCAGTACTTC	CASSPGLAGETQYF
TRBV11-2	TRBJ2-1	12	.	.	TGTGCCAGCAGCTTCCTCACAGGGTCGCAGTTCTTC	CASSFLTGSQFF
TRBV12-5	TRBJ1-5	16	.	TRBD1	TGTGCTAGTGGTTTGGGGGGTGCAGGGGGCAGTCAGCCCCAGCATTTT	CASGLGGAGGSQPQHF
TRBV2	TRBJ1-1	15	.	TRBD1	TGTGCCAGCAGTGAATTGAGGGACAGGGGGACTGAAGCTTTCTTT	CASSELRDRGTEAFF
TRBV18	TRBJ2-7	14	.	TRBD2	TGTGCCAGCTCACCAGGGACTAGCCGTCACGAGCAGTACTTC	CASSPGTSRHEQYF
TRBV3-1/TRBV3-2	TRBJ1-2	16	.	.	TGTGCCAGCAGCCAAGGGATCTCAGGGGTAGGCTATGGCTACACCTTC	CASSQGISGVGYGYTF
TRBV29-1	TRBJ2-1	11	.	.	TGCAGCGTAGCTCCCTACAATGAGCAGTTCTTC	CSVAPYNEQFF